This T cell receptor beta chain was recovered during a study of a mutant IDH1 vaccine in newly diagnosed glioma. The overall study: Vaccine dosing followed radiotherapy by 4-6 weeks, or accompanied temozolomide cycles. Prior therapy was radiotherapy, temozolomide, or both; most received both.

The time point denotes: week 35, safety follow-up. One vaccine dose held 300 ug of mutant IDH1 20-mer peptide and came with topical imiquimod. Sequencing was performed with immunoSEQ multiplex PCR; in TCRdb, only in-frame clones are kept and a portion is missing. Of roughly 52,000 clones listed, about 85% are singletons. In regard to this clone: The antigen is unknown.

The CDR3 is made up of 14 amino acids. CDR1 and CDR2 (germline): SGHDT, YYEEEE. V gave up 1 base and J gave up 4 bases, with 11 bases separating them. The chain is built from TRBV5-6 and TRBJ1-2; D is ambiguous. This TCR derives from a woman in her late teens or twenties with glioma. Sequences were derived from PBMCs, sampled from a glioma patient whose treatment included an IDH1 peptide vaccine. The CDR3 protein is CASSLSHVVYGYTF. CDR3 nucleotide sequence: TGTGCCAGCAGCTTGTCCCACGTTGTCTATGGCTACACCTTC.